The text below deals with one T cell receptor beta chain. What it recognizes is unknown. This entry is derived from a study of cytomegalovirus exposure and HLA in healthy donors. The PCR had 60 Vbeta and 13 Jbeta primers. Method: immunoSEQ multiplex PCR; TCRdb's copy keeps in-frame clones and lacks some. The data hold around 30,000 clones, with 44% observed a single time. Broader study findings: Across HLA loci, a later analysis found differing TCR association rates, with DRB1 most and HLA-C fewest. A later analysis showed that HLA-associated TCR beta chains had undergone more clonal expansion than equally common others.

Germline-derived CDR1 and CDR2 are SQVTM and ANQGSEA. The CDR3 runs 15 residues. Germline trimming cut 7 bases from V and 6 bases from J; bases unmatched to any gene: 8. This TCR derives from a woman in her forties or fifties in good health and CMV-seronegative. V is TRBV29-1 and J is TRBJ2-1; 14 bases align to TRBD2. Input material: PBMCs. The chain's CDR3 is CSAKTSGGAFNEQFF. The DNA for the CDR3 is TGCAGCGCCAAGACTAGCGGGGGGGCCTTCAATGAGCAGTTCTTC.